This T cell receptor (beta chain) was sequenced during a study of cytomegalovirus exposure and HLA in healthy donors. Across the whole study: Earlier work reported roughly 120 million unique TCR beta sequences from about 179 million T cells. Study observations and caveats: Reports described diagnosis of cytomegalovirus status by the classifier as highly specific and sensitive. Reports indicate that TCR beta sequences accurately predicted the HLA-A and HLA-B alleles of most subjects.

Germline CDR1 and CDR2: SQVTM and ANQGSEA. This CDR3 has 15 residues. V was clipped by 8 bases and J by 5 bases; unmatched bases: 12. This clone has more than one count but fewer than ten. The target antigen is unknown. The PCR had 60 Vbeta and 13 Jbeta primers. This table comes from immunoSEQ multiplex PCR, and its TCRdb copy is limited to in-frame clones, with some not included. The data contain 65,000 to 90,000 clones, around three quarters of them singletons. The clonotype comes from a man between 35 and 55 years old in good health and CMV-seronegative. The sequenced sample was PBMCs. V usage is TRBV29-1 and J usage is TRBJ1-1, with 12 bases aligning to TRBD1. The CDR3 DNA sequence: TGCAGCATTGGCGGGACAGGGGGCGTTTATACTGAAGCTTTCTTT. Translating gives CSIGGTGGVYTEAFF.